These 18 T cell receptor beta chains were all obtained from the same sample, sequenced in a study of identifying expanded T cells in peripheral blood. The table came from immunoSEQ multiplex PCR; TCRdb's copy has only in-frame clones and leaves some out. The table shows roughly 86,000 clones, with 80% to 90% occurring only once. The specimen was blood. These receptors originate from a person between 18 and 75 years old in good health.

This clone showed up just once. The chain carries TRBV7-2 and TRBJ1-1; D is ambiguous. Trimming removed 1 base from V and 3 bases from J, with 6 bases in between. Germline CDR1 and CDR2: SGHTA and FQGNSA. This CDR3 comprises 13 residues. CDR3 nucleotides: TGTGCCAGCAGCTTAGAGGGTCACACTGAAGCTTTCTTT. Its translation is CASSLEGHTEAFF.

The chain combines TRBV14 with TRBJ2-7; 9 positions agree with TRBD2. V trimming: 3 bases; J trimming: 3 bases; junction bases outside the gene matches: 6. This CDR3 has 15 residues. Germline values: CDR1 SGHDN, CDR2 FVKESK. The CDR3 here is CASSQPSGVHYEQYF. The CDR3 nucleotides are TGTGCCAGCAGCCAGCCTAGCGGGGTCCACTACGAGCAGTACTTC.

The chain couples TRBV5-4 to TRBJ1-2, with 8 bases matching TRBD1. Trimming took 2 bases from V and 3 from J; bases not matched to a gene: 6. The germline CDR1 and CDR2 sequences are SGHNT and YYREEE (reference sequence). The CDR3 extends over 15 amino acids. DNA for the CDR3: TGTGCCAGCAGCTTAAGGACAGGGATGGACTATGGCTACACCTTC. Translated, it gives CASSLRTGMDYGYTF.

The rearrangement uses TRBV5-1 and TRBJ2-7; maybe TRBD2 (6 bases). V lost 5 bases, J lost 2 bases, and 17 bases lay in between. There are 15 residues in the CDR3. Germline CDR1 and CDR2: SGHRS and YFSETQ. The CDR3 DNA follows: TGCGCCAGCAGGGTGTCGGAGGGGCCAACCTACGAGCAGTACTTC. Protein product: CASRVSEGPTYEQYF. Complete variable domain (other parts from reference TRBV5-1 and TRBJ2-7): KAGVTQTPRYLIKTRGQQVTLSCSPISGHRSVSWYQQTPGQGLQFLFEYFSETQRNKGNFPGRFSGRQFSNSRSEMNVSTLELGDSALYLCASRVSEGPTYEQYFGPGTRLTVT.

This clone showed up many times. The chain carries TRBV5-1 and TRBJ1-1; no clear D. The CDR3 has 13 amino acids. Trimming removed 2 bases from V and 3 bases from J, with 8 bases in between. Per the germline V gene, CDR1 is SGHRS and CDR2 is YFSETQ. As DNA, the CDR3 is TGCGCCAGCAGCTTCACAGAATACACTGAAGCTTTCTTT. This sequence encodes CASSFTEYTEAFF.

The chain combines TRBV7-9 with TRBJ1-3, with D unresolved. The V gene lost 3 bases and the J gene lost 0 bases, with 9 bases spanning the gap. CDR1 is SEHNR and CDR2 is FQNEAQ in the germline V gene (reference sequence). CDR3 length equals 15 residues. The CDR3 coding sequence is TGTGCCAGCAGCTTCGTGGCGTCCTCTGGAAACACCATATATTTT. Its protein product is CASSFVASSGNTIYF.

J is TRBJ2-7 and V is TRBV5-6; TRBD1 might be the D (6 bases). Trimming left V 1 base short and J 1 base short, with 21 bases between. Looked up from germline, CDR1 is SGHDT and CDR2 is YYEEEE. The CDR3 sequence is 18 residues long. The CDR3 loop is CASSLLVQGNFASYEQYF. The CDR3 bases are TGTGCCAGCAGCTTGTTAGTACAGGGCAATTTCGCGTCCTACGAGCAGTACTTC.

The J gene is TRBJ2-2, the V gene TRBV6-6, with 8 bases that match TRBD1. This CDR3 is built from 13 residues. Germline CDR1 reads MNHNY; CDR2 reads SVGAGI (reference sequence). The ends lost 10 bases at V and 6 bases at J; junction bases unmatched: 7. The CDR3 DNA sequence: TGTGCCACACAGGGGGTTAAACCCGGGGAGCTGTTTTTT. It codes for CATQGVKPGELFF.

The CDR3 spells CASSQDEGNGKAFF. DNA for the CDR3: TGTGCCAGCAGCCAGGACGAAGGGAACGGAAAAGCTTTCTTT. The chain is built from TRBV14 and TRBJ1-1; D remains ambiguous. V was pared by 3 bases and J by 9 bases, with 17 bases between. CDR1 and CDR2 from the germline V gene are SGHDN and FVKESK. The CDR3 consists of 14 residues.

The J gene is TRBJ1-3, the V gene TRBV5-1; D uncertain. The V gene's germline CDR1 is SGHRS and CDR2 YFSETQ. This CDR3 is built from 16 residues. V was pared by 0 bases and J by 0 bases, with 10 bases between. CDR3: CASSLAGSGSGNTIYF. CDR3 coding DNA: TGCGCCAGCAGCTTGGCGGGCTCCGGCTCTGGAAACACCATATATTTT.

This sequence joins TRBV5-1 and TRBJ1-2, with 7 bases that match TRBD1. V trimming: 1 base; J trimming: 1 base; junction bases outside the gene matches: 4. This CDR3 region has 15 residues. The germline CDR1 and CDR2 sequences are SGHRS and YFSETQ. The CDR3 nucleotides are TGCGCCAGCAGCTTGACAGGGGCGTATAACTATGGCTACACCTTC. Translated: CASSLTGAYNYGYTF.

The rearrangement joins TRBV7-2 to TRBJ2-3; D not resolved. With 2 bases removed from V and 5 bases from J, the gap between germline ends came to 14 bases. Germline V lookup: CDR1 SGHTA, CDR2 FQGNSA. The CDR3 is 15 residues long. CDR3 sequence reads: CASSLSKGMEDTQYF. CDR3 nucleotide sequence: TGTGCCAGCAGCTTATCGAAGGGAATGGAAGATACGCAGTATTTT.

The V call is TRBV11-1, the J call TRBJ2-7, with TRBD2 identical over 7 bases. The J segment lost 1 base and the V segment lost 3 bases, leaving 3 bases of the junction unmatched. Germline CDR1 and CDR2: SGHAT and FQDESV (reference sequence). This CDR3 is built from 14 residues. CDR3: CASSFAGDSYEQYF. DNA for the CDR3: TGTGCCAGCAGCTTTGCGGGGGATTCCTACGAGCAGTACTTC.

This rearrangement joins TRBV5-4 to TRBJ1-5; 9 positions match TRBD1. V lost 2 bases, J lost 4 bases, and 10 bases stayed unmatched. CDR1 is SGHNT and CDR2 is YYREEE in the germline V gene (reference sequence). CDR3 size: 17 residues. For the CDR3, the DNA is TGTGCCAGCAGCTTAGTAGGACAGGGGCTACGAAATCAGCCCCAGCATTTT. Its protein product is CASSLVGQGLRNQPQHF.

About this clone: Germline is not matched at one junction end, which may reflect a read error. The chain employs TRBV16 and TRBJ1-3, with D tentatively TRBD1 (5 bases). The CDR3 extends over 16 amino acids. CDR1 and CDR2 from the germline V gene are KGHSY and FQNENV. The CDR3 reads CASSPAGRIPGDTIYF. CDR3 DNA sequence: TGTGCCAGCAGCCCAGCGGGACGGATCCCTGGAGACACCATATATTTT.

The CDR3 nucleotides are TGTGCCACCAGCAGACCAGGGCTTTCGAGCTACGAGCAGTACTTC. This encodes CATSRPGLSSYEQYF. This chain links TRBV15 with TRBJ2-7; D possibly corresponds to TRBD1 (5 bases). There are 15 residues in the CDR3. Trimming took 2 bases from V and 3 from J, leaving 14 bases between them. CDR1 is LNHNV, CDR2 YYDKDF, per germline (reference sequence).

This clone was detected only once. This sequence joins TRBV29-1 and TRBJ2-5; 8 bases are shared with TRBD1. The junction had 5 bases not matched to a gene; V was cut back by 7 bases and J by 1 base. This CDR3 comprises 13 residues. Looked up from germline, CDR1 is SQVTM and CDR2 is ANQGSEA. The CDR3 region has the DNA TGCAGCGCGGACAGGGACAGCCAAGAGACCCAGTACTTC. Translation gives CSADRDSQETQYF.

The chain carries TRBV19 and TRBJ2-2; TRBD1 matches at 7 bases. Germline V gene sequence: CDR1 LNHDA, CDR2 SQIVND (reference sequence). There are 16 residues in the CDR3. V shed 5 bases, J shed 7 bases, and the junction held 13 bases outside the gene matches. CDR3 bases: TGTGCCAGTAGTCCGTCGACAGGGTCCTGGGACGGGGAGCTGTTTTTT. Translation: CASSPSTGSWDGELFF. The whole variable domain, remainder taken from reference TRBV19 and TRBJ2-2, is DGGITQSPKYLFRKEGQNVTLSCEQNLNHDAMYWYRQDPGQGLRLIYYSQIVNDFQKGDIAEGYSVSREKKESFPLTVTSAQKNPTAFYLCASSPSTGSWDGELFFGEGSRLTVL.